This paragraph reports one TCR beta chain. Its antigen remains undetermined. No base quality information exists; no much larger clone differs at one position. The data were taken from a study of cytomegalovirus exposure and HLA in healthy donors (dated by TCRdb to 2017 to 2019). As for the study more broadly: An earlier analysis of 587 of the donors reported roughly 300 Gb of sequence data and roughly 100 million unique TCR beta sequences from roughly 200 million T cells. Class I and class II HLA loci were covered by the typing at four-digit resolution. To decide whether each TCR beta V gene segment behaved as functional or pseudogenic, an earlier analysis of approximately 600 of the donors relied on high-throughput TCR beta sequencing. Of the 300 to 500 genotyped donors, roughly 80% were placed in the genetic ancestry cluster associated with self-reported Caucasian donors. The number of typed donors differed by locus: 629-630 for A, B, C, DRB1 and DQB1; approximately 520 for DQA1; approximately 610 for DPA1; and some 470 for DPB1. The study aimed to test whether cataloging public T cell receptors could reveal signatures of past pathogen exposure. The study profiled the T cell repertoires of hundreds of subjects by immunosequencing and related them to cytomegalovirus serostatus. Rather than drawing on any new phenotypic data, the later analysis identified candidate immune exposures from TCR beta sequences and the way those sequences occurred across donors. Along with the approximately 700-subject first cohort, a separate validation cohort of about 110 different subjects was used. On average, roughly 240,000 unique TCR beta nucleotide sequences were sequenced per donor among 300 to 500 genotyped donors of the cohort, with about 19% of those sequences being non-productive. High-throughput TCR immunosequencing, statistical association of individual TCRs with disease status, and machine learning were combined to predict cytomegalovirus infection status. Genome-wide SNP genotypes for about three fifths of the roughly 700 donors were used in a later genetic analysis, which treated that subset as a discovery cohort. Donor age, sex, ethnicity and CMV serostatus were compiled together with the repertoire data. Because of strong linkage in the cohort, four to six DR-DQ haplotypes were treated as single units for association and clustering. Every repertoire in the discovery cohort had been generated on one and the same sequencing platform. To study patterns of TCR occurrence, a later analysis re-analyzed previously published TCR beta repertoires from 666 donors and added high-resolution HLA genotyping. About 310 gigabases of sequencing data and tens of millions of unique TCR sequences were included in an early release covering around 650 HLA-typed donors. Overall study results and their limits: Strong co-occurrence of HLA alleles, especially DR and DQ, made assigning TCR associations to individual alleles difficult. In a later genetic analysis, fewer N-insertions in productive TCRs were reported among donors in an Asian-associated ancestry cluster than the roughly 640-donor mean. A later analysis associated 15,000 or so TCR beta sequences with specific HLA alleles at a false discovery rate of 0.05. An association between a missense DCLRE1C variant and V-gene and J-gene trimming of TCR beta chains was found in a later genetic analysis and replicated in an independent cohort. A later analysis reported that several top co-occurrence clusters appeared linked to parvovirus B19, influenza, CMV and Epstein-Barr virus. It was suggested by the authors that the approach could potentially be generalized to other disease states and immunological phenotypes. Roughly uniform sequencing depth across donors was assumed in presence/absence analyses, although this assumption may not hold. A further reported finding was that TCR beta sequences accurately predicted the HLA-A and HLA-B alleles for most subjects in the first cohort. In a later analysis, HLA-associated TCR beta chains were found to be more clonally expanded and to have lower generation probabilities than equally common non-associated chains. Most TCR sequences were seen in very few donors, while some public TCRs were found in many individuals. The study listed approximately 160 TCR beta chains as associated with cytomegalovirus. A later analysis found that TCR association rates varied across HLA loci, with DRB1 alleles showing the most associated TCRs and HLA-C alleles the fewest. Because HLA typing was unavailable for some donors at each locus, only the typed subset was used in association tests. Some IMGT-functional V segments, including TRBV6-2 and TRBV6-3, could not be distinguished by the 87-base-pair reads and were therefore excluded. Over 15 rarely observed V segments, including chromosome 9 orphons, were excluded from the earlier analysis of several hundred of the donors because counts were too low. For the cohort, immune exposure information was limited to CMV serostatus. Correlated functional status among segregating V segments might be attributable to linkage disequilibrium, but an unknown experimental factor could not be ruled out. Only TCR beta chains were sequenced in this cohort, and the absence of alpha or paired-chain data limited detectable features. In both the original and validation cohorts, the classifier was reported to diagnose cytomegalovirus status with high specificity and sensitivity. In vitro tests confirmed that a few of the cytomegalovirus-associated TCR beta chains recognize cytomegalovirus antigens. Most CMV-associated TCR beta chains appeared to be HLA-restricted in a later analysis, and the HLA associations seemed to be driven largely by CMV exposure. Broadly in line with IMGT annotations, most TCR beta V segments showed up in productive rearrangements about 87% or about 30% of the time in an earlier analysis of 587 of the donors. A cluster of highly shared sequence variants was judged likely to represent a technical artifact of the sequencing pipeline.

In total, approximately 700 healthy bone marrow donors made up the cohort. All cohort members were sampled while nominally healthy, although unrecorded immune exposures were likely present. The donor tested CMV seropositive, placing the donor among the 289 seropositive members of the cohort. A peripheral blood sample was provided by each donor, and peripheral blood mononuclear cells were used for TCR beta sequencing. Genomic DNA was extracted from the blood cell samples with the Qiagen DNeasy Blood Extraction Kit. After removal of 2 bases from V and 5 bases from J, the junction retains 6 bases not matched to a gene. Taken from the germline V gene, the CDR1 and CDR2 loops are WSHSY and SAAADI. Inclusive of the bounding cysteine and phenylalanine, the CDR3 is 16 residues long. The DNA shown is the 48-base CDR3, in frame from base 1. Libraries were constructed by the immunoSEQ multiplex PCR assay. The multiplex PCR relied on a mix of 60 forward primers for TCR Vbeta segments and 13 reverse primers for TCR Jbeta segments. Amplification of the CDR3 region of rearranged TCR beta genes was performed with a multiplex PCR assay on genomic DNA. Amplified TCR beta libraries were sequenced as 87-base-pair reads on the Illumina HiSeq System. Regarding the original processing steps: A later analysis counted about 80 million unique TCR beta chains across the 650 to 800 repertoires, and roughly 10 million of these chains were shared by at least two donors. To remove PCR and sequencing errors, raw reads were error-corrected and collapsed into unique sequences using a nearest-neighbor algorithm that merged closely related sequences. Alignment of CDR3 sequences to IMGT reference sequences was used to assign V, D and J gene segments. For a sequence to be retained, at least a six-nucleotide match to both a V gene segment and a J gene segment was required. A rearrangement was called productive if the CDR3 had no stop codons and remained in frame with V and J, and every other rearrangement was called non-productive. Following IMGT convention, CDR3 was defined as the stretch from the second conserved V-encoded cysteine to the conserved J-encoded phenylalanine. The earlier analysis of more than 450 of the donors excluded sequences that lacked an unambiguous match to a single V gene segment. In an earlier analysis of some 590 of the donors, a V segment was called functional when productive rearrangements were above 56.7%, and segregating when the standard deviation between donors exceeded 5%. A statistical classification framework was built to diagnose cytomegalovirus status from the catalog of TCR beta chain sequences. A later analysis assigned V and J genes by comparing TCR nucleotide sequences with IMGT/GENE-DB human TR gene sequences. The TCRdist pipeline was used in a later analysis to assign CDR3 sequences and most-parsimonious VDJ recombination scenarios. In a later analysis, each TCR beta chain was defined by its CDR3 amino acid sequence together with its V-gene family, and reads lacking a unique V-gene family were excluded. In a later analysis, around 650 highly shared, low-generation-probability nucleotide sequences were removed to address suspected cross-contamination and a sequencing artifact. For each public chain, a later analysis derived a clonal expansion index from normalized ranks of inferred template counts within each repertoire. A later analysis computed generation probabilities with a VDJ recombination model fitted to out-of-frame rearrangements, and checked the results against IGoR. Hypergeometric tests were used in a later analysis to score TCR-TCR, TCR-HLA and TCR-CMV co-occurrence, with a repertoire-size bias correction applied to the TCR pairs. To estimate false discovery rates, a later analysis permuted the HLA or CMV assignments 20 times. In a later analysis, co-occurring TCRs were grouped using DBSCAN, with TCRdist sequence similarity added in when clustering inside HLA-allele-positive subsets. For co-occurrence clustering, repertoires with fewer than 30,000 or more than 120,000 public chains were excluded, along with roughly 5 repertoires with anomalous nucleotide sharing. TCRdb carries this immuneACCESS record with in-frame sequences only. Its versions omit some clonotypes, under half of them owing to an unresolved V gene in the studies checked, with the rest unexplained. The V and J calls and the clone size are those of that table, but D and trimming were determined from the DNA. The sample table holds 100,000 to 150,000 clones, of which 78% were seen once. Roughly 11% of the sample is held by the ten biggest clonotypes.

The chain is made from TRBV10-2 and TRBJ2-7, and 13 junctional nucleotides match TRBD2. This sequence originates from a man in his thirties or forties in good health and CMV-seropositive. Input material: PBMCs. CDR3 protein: CASSEILAGGSDEQYF. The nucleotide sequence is TGCGCCAGCAGTGAGATACTAGCGGGAGGGTCGGACGAGCAGTACTTC.